This section outlines one T cell receptor beta chain sequence together with its context. This entry belongs to a study of Ad26.COV2.S vaccination and SARS-CoV-2 variants. From germline, CDR1 is SQVTM and CDR2 ANQGSEA. The CDR3 is 11 amino acids. The V gene lost 7 bases and the J gene lost 5 bases, with 9 bases spanning the gap. This table comes from immunoSEQ multiplex PCR, and its TCRdb copy is limited to in-frame clones, with some not included. This table has some 180,000 clones, roughly 87% appearing once. The chain employs TRBV29-1 and TRBJ1-5; the D is unclear. The TCR originated in a human donor who had recovered from COVID-19. The sequencing here drew on peripheral blood, taken after recovery from COVID-19. As DNA, the CDR3 is TGCAGCGCTGGCCTTGATCAGCCCCAGCATTTT. It codes for CSAGLDQPQHF. Based on the CDR3 plus reference TRBV29-1 and TRBJ1-5, the full variable domain is SAVISQKPSRDICQRGTSLTIQCQVDSQVTMMFWYRQQPGQSLTLIATANQGSEATYESGFVIDKFPISRPNLTFSTLTVSNMSPEDSSIYLCSAGLDQPQHFGDGTRLSIL.